These 4 T cell receptor beta chains were all obtained from the same sample, sequenced in a study of CD8+ T cells in alopecia areata. RNA was extracted and reverse transcribed into cDNA as the sequencing template. Method: immunoSEQ multiplex PCR; TCRdb's copy keeps in-frame clones and lacks some. The sample holds under 250,000 clones; approximately 61% are singletons and the top ten take roughly 0.47%. This sample comprised CD4+ T cells sorted from blood, obtained at week 0. The receptors come from a human donor with alopecia areata.

This clone was observed a handful of times. Other DNA sequences in this specimen translate into the identical CDR3. This rearrangement joins TRBV15 to TRBJ2-5; tentative D call: TRBD2 (6 bases). The CDR3 length is 13 residues. CDR1 and CDR2 (germline): LNHNV, YYDKDF (reference sequence). Trimming shortened V by 0 bases and J by 5 bases, and 7 bases separated the two germline ends. As DNA, the CDR3 is TGTGCCACCAGCAGAGATCGGGGGGAGACCCAGTACTTC. Encoded protein: CATSRDRGETQYF.

The V call is TRBV7-3, the J call TRBJ1-2; no definite D call. V shed 5 bases and J shed 1 base, with 11 bases lying between them. Germline CDR1 SGHTA, CDR2 FQGTGA. This CDR3 has 14 amino acids. The CDR3 DNA reads TGTGCCAGCAGCCTAGGACTGAATAACTATGGCTACACCTTC. Amino acids: CASSLGLNNYGYTF.

This clone was seen a few times. The gene calls are TRBV29-1 and TRBJ2-7, with D perhaps being TRBD1 or TRBD2 (6 bases each). The CDR3 length is 13 residues. Germline CDR1 reads SQVTM; CDR2 reads ANQGSEA. V lost 3 bases to trimming and J lost 3 bases, with 12 bases between them. The CDR3 DNA follows: TGCAGCGTTGAGGAGGGGGGCCTCTACGAGCAGTACTTC. Translated, it gives CSVEEGGLYEQYF.

The J gene is TRBJ2-3, the V gene TRBV14; D unclear. CDR1 and CDR2 (germline): SGHDN, FVKESK. V was clipped by 0 bases and J by 5 bases, with 6 bases between them. CDR3 length: 13 amino acids. The CDR3 protein is CASSQDQIDTQYF. DNA for the CDR3: TGTGCCAGCAGCCAAGATCAGATAGATACGCAGTATTTT.